This is a list of T cell receptor beta chains from one sample in a study of shared clonotypes between healthy human individuals. Method: immunoSEQ multiplex PCR; TCRdb's copy keeps in-frame clones and lacks some. The sample has roughly 2.4 million clones, under 97% seen once. The sample consisted of naive CD4+ T cells sorted from blood. The receptor source for this set is a man between 18 and 29 years old in good health. Both conserved end residues are part of each CDR3. A D gene is named only where the DNA matches it firmly. Size tells how often a clone was seen (once, few, many) or the class of an expanded clone, and some rows leave it out.

clone size: NA; V gene: TRBV11-2; J gene: TRBJ2-7; D gene: NA; CDR3 protein: CASSLVVGAYF; CDR3 DNA: TGTGCCAGCAGCTTAGTCGTCGGGGCCTACTTC
clone size: NA; V gene: TRBV5-6; J gene: TRBJ2-5; D gene: NA; CDR3 protein: CASSLRDMGYQETQYF; CDR3 DNA: TGTGCCAGCAGCCTCCGGGACATGGGGTACCAAGAGACCCAGTACTTC
clone size: NA; V gene: TRBV6-5; J gene: TRBJ2-7; D gene: NA; CDR3 protein: CASSEEASQYF; CDR3 DNA: TGTGCCAGCAGTGAAGAAGCGTCCCAGTACTTC
clone size: NA; V gene: TRBV30; J gene: TRBJ2-1; D gene: TRBD2; CDR3 protein: CAWRSSGPRWFF; CDR3 DNA: TGTGCCTGGAGGTCTAGCGGGCCAAGGTGGTTCTTC
clone size: NA; V gene: TRBV5-1; J gene: TRBJ2-7; D gene: NA; CDR3 protein: CASSLEGGEQYF; CDR3 DNA: TGCGCCAGCAGCTTGGAAGGGGGCGAGCAGTACTTC
clone size: NA; V gene: TRBV27; J gene: TRBJ2-7; D gene: TRBD1; CDR3 protein: CASRGTGGSYEQYF; CDR3 DNA: TGTGCCAGCAGGGGGACAGGGGGCTCCTACGAGCAGTACTTC
clone size: NA; V gene: TRBV10-2; J gene: TRBJ2-3; D gene: NA; CDR3 protein: CASSGRRGSGLARDTQYF; CDR3 DNA: TGCGCCAGCAGTGGGCGTAGAGGGAGCGGGCTCGCCAGAGATACGCAGTATTTT
clone size: NA; V gene: TRBV5-4; J gene: TRBJ1-2; D gene: NA; CDR3 protein: CASSPEQVYGYTF; CDR3 DNA: TGTGCCAGCAGCCCCGAGCAAGTCTATGGCTACACCTTC
clone size: NA; V gene: TRBV5-1; J gene: TRBJ2-1; D gene: NA; CDR3 protein: CASRGGSYNEQFF; CDR3 DNA: TGCGCCAGCAGAGGGGGCTCCTACAATGAGCAGTTCTTC
clone size: NA; V gene: TRBV18; J gene: TRBJ1-3; D gene: NA; CDR3 protein: CASSPQGNDSGNTIYF; CDR3 DNA: TGTGCCAGCTCACCACAGGGGAACGACTCTGGAAACACCATATATTTT
clone size: NA; V gene: TRBV19; J gene: TRBJ2-2; D gene: NA; CDR3 protein: CASSMRVRGWGNTGELFF; CDR3 DNA: TGTGCCAGTAGTATGCGGGTCAGGGGCTGGGGAAACACCGGGGAGCTGTTTTTT
clone size: NA; V gene: TRBV28; J gene: TRBJ1-5; D gene: NA; CDR3 protein: CASSLTVNQPQHF; CDR3 DNA: TGTGCCAGCAGTCTTACAGTGAATCAGCCCCAGCATTTT
clone size: NA; V gene: TRBV7-2; J gene: TRBJ2-2; D gene: NA; CDR3 protein: CASSAHRAGELFF; CDR3 DNA: TGTGCCAGCAGCGCCCATAGGGCCGGGGAGCTGTTTTTT
clone size: NA; V gene: TRBV6-1; J gene: TRBJ2-5; D gene: NA; CDR3 protein: CASIWGFQETQYF; CDR3 DNA: TGTGCCAGCATATGGGGGTTCCAAGAGACCCAGTACTTC
clone size: NA; V gene: TRBV11-2; J gene: TRBJ2-7; D gene: NA; CDR3 protein: CASSLRQGEVEQYF; CDR3 DNA: TGTGCCAGCAGCTTACGTCAGGGGGAGGTCGAGCAGTACTTC
clone size: NA; V gene: TRBV18; J gene: TRBJ1-1; D gene: NA; CDR3 protein: CASSPGQINTEAFF; CDR3 DNA: TGTGCCAGCTCACCAGGACAGATCAACACTGAAGCTTTCTTT
clone size: NA; V gene: TRBV10-3; J gene: TRBJ2-7; D gene: TRBD2; CDR3 protein: CAITRTSGYEQYF; CDR3 DNA: TGTGCCATCACTCGGACTAGCGGCTACGAGCAGTACTTC
clone size: once; V gene: TRBV5-1; J gene: TRBJ1-1; D gene: TRBD1; CDR3 protein: CASSLAGQGGDEAFF; CDR3 DNA: TGCGCCAGCAGCTTGGCCGGACAGGGTGGGGATGAAGCTTTCTTT
clone size: NA; V gene: TRBV4-1; J gene: TRBJ2-3; D gene: NA; CDR3 protein: CASSPLRGFGDTQYF; CDR3 DNA: TGCGCCAGCAGCCCGTTAAGGGGGTTTGGGGATACGCAGTATTTT
clone size: NA; V gene: TRBV6-5; J gene: TRBJ1-5; D gene: NA; CDR3 protein: CASSRDRQALQHF; CDR3 DNA: TGTGCCAGCAGTCGCGACCGACAGGCCCTCCAACATTTT
clone size: NA; V gene: TRBV18; J gene: TRBJ2-7; D gene: TRBD2; CDR3 protein: CASSPRLASGSSYEQYF; CDR3 DNA: TGTGCCAGCTCACCACGCTTGGCTAGCGGGTCCTCCTACGAGCAGTACTTC
clone size: NA; V gene: TRBV30; J gene: TRBJ2-3; D gene: TRBD1; CDR3 protein: CAYHRGGSPDTQYF; CDR3 DNA: TGTGCCTACCACAGGGGTGGGTCACCAGATACGCAGTATTTT
clone size: NA; V gene: TRBV28; J gene: TRBJ1-6; D gene: TRBD1; CDR3 protein: CASSFTTGQDNSPLHF; CDR3 DNA: TGTGCCAGCAGTTTTACGACCGGACAGGATAATTCACCCCTCCACTTT
clone size: NA; V gene: TRBV5-6; J gene: TRBJ2-2; D gene: TRBD1; CDR3 protein: CASSITGAGELFF; CDR3 DNA: TGTGCCAGCAGCATAACAGGGGCCGGGGAGCTGTTTTTT
clone size: once; V gene: TRBV27; J gene: TRBJ2-5; D gene: TRBD2; CDR3 protein: CASSLIPPALPGGETQYF; CDR3 DNA: TGTGCCAGCAGTTTAATACCACCCGCCCTACCGGGGGGGGAGACCCAGTACTTC
clone size: NA; V gene: TRBV7-9; J gene: TRBJ2-7; D gene: NA; CDR3 protein: CASSNAGAVYEQYF; CDR3 DNA: TGTGCCAGCAGCAACGCGGGGGCCGTATACGAGCAGTACTTC
clone size: once; V gene: TRBV9; J gene: TRBJ2-3; D gene: TRBD2; CDR3 protein: CASSQGLAGALNRRGTDTQYF; CDR3 DNA: TGTGCCAGCAGCCAGGGGTTAGCGGGGGCGCTAAATAGGCGTGGCACAGATACGCAGTATTTT
clone size: NA; V gene: TRBV23-1; J gene: TRBJ1-4; D gene: NA; CDR3 protein: CASSPTTVATNEKLFF; CDR3 DNA: TGCGCCAGCAGTCCTACGACAGTCGCAACTAATGAAAAACTGTTTTTT
clone size: NA; V gene: TRBV4-1; J gene: TRBJ2-7; D gene: NA; CDR3 protein: CASSQGQANSYEQYF; CDR3 DNA: TGCGCCAGCAGCCAAGGACAGGCTAACTCCTACGAGCAGTACTTC
clone size: once; V gene: TRBV4-3; J gene: TRBJ2-2; D gene: TRBD2; CDR3 protein: CASSQVPSGSGRAGELFF; CDR3 DNA: TGCGCCAGCAGCCAAGTCCCCTCGGGGAGCGGGAGGGCCGGGGAGCTGTTTTTT
clone size: once; V gene: TRBV30; J gene: TRBJ1-6; D gene: TRBD1; CDR3 protein: CASGDRSKEGPNSPLHF; CDR3 DNA: TGTGCAAGCGGGGACAGGAGTAAGGAGGGGCCAAATTCACCCCTCCACTTT
clone size: NA; V gene: TRBV18; J gene: TRBJ2-2; D gene: TRBD2; CDR3 protein: CASSLAPTSGVTGTGELFF; CDR3 DNA: TGTGCCAGCTCACTGGCACCGACTAGCGGGGTGACGGGCACCGGGGAGCTGTTTTTT
clone size: NA; V gene: TRBV27; J gene: TRBJ1-5; D gene: TRBD1; CDR3 protein: CASRPATGGNQPQHF; CDR3 DNA: TGTGCCAGCAGGCCGGCAACAGGGGGCAATCAGCCCCAGCATTTT
clone size: once; V gene: TRBV6-5; J gene: TRBJ1-3; D gene: NA; CDR3 protein: CASSTASGNTIYF; CDR3 DNA: TGTGCCAGCAGTACAGCATCTGGAAACACCATATATTTT
clone size: NA; V gene: TRBV7-2; J gene: TRBJ2-6; D gene: NA; CDR3 protein: CASSSQRAGANVLTF; CDR3 DNA: TGTGCCAGCAGCTCCCAAAGGGCCGGGGCCAACGTCCTGACTTTC
clone size: NA; V gene: TRBV4-1; J gene: TRBJ2-1; D gene: TRBD2; CDR3 protein: CASSPSPSGGLNNEQFF; CDR3 DNA: TGCGCCAGCAGCCCCTCACCTAGCGGGGGGTTGAACAATGAGCAGTTCTTC
clone size: NA; V gene: TRBV2; J gene: TRBJ2-2; D gene: NA; CDR3 protein: CASSEWGLVGAGELFF; CDR3 DNA: TGTGCCAGCAGTGAATGGGGTCTAGTAGGGGCCGGGGAGCTGTTTTTT
clone size: NA; V gene: TRBV7-2; J gene: TRBJ2-2; D gene: NA; CDR3 protein: CASSLDRKITGELFF; CDR3 DNA: TGTGCCAGCAGCTTAGACAGGAAGATTACCGGGGAGCTGTTTTTT
clone size: NA; V gene: TRBV4-2; J gene: TRBJ1-5; D gene: NA; CDR3 protein: CASSQGSGDQPQHF; CDR3 DNA: TGTGCCAGCAGCCAAGGTTCGGGGGATCAGCCCCAGCATTTT
clone size: NA; V gene: TRBV9; J gene: TRBJ1-3; D gene: NA; CDR3 protein: CASSVGDGSGNTIYF; CDR3 DNA: TGTGCCAGCAGCGTAGGGGACGGCTCTGGAAACACCATATATTTT
clone size: NA; V gene: TRBV6-5; J gene: TRBJ1-2; D gene: NA; CDR3 protein: CASSYSNRGADGYTF; CDR3 DNA: TGTGCCAGCAGTTACTCGAATCGGGGGGCGGACGGCTACACCTTC
clone size: NA; V gene: TRBV5-1; J gene: TRBJ2-7; D gene: TRBD1; CDR3 protein: CASSADRGYEQYF; CDR3 DNA: TGCGCCAGCAGCGCGGACAGGGGCTACGAGCAGTACTTC
clone size: NA; V gene: TRBV28; J gene: TRBJ1-4; D gene: NA; CDR3 protein: CASSWGRSNEKLFF; CDR3 DNA: TGTGCCAGCAGCTGGGGACGGTCAAATGAAAAACTGTTTTTT
clone size: NA; V gene: TRBV7-9; J gene: TRBJ1-2; D gene: TRBD1; CDR3 protein: CASVPGGSYGYTF; CDR3 DNA: TGTGCCAGCGTACCAGGGGGTAGCTATGGCTACACCTTC
clone size: NA; V gene: TRBV10-3; J gene: TRBJ2-1; D gene: NA; CDR3 protein: CAIRGSPYNEQFF; CDR3 DNA: TGTGCCATCAGGGGCTCGCCTTACAATGAGCAGTTCTTC
clone size: once; V gene: TRBV4-1; J gene: TRBJ2-7; D gene: NA; CDR3 protein: CARISAPEQYF; CDR3 DNA: TGCGCCAGAATCTCTGCCCCCGAGCAGTACTTC
clone size: NA; V gene: TRBV18; J gene: TRBJ2-1; D gene: NA; CDR3 protein: CASSLDWDPAYNEQFF; CDR3 DNA: TGTGCCAGCTCACTGGATTGGGACCCCGCTTACAATGAGCAGTTCTTC
clone size: once; V gene: TRBV10-3; J gene: TRBJ2-2; D gene: NA; CDR3 protein: CAITQGTAGELFF; CDR3 DNA: TGTGCCATCACCCAGGGGACCGCCGGGGAGCTGTTTTTT
clone size: NA; V gene: TRBV6-5; J gene: TRBJ2-7; D gene: NA; CDR3 protein: CASSYKGSSYEQYF; CDR3 DNA: TGTGCCAGCAGTTACAAGGGGAGCTCCTACGAGCAGTACTTC
clone size: once; V gene: TRBV2; J gene: TRBJ1-6; D gene: TRBD1; CDR3 protein: CASRTTGTGNSPLHF; CDR3 DNA: TGTGCCAGCAGAACGACCGGGACAGGGAACTCACCCCTCCACTTT
clone size: NA; V gene: TRBV5-6; J gene: TRBJ1-4; D gene: TRBD1; CDR3 protein: CASSSRQGEKEKLFF; CDR3 DNA: TGTGCCAGCAGCTCGCGACAGGGTGAAAAAGAAAAACTGTTTTTT
clone size: NA; V gene: TRBV6-6; J gene: TRBJ1-1; D gene: TRBD1; CDR3 protein: CASTQGARAFF; CDR3 DNA: TGTGCCAGCACACAGGGGGCGAGGGCTTTCTTT
clone size: once; V gene: TRBV7-2; J gene: TRBJ2-7; D gene: NA; CDR3 protein: CASSPMTAGTYEQYF; CDR3 DNA: TGTGCCAGCAGCCCGATGACGGCGGGAACCTACGAGCAGTACTTC
clone size: once; V gene: TRBV18; J gene: TRBJ2-5; D gene: TRBD1; CDR3 protein: CASTGTEKETQYF; CDR3 DNA: TGTGCCAGCACCGGGACAGAGAAAGAGACCCAGTACTTC